This T cell receptor (beta chain) stems from a study of shared clonotypes between healthy human individuals. Study-wide findings and caveats: Genetic and exposure-history diversity was limited by the small donor number.

In the study's own analysis: From ImmunoSEQ came sequences covering only the junction and carrying no quality scores, so filtering differed. Sequenced by immunoSEQ multiplex PCR; TCRdb stores in-frame clones only, minus some. D and trimming come from the DNA, and the V and J calls and clone size come from that table. Of 700,000 or so clones listed, about two thirds were seen once; the top ten hold about 2%. There are 13 residues in the CDR3. Looked up from germline, CDR1 is SGHAT and CDR2 is FQDESV (reference sequence). V dropped 4 bases and J dropped 3; count of bases not matched to a gene: 2. A remark on this clone: Antigen: not known.

This chain links TRBV11-1 with TRBJ1-2; 7 bases are shared with TRBD1. Material for sequencing was memory CD4+ T cells sorted from blood. Subset given: CD45RA-negative fraction. The receptor was isolated from a woman aged 25 to 39 in good health. Here the CDR3 reads CASSSGQDYGYTF. CDR3 coding DNA: TGTGCCAGCAGCTCCGGACAGGACTATGGCTACACCTTC.